This T cell receptor beta chain emerged from a study of cytomegalovirus exposure and HLA in healthy donors. Per germline, CDR1 SGHRS and CDR2 YFSETQ. The CDR3 spans 15 residues. The V segment lost 7 bases and the J segment 0 bases; nucleotides outside the gene matches: 6. Donors showed nominal health when sampled, although they likely had unrecorded immune exposures. General study results and limits: Among TCR beta chains of equal frequency, HLA-associated ones were more clonally expanded in a later analysis. From TCR beta sequences, most subjects' HLA-A and HLA-B alleles were reportedly predicted accurately.

PCR was performed using 60 Vbeta and 13 Jbeta primers. Sequenced by immunoSEQ multiplex PCR; TCRdb stores in-frame clones only, minus some. The sample includes around 100,000 clones, around two thirds seen only once; the top ten take less than 4.5%. This clone was counted once. Its antigen remains unidentified. Sequencing input: PBMCs. The chain combines TRBV5-1 with TRBJ2-3, with TRBD1 matching over 9 bases. This clonotype originated in a man younger than 40 in good health and CMV-seropositive. The CDR3 is CASGKQGASTDTQYF. The CDR3 coding sequence is TGCGCCAGCGGAAAACAGGGGGCCAGCACAGATACGCAGTATTTT.